The 22 T cell receptor beta chains presented below share a single source sample, sequenced in a study of T cell repertoires in breast cancer. Paired alpha-beta TCRs of CD8+ T cells were analyzed by expanded emulsion RT-PCR. During the second nested PCR, blocking oligonucleotides suppressed genes that were not paired. TCRdb called the emulsion pairing reads again in MiXCR, with one record for every CDR3 protein. The repertoire has about 40,000 distinct CDR3 sequences, around 45% of them found once; the top ten carry 60%. Source material: CD8+ T cells. The receptor set was obtained from a pool of human donors with breast cancer or a healthy control (not recorded which).

This clonotype was observed a single time. V and J are TRBV7-3 and TRBJ1-2; no clear D gene. CDR1 is SGHTA and CDR2 is FQGTGA in the germline V gene. V dropped 0 bases and J dropped 4 bases, with 9 bases sitting between them. The CDR3 totals 14 residues. CDR3 sequence: CASSLTMDGYGYTF. The CDR3 DNA reads TGTGCCAGCAGCTTAACTATGGACGGCTATGGCTACACCTTC.

Comments on this clonotype: A much larger clone differs by one base, so this may be a read error. The V gene is TRBV6-6, the J gene TRBJ1-3; D may be TRBD1 (5 bases). Trimming pared 0 bases from V and 8 bases from J, leaving 8 bases between. The CDR3 has 13 residues. Germline lookup yields CDR1 MNHNY and CDR2 SVGAGI (reference sequence). As DNA, the CDR3 is TGTGCCAGCAGTTACTCGACAGACGACACCATATATTTT. This encodes CASSYSTDDTIYF.

This rearrangement joins TRBV3-1 to TRBJ2-7; 10 bases agree with TRBD2. V lost 4 bases and J lost 7; bases outside the gene matches: 10. Germline V gives CDR1 LGHDT, CDR2 YNNKEL (reference sequence). This CDR3 spans 15 amino acids. CDR3 protein: CASSRPGLASREQYF. The CDR3 nucleotides read TGTGCCAGCAGCCGGCCGGGACTAGCGTCGAGGGAGCAGTACTTC.

This clonotype was counted at least ten times. CDR3 sequence (DNA): TGCAGTGCTACCCGACTAGGGGATTACAATGAGCAGTTCTTC. It codes for CSATRLGDYNEQFF. The chain is built from TRBV20-1 and TRBJ2-1; weak D call: TRBD2 (6 bases). The CDR3 loop spans 14 amino acids. From germline, CDR1 is DFQATT and CDR2 SNEGSKA (reference sequence). V shed 4 bases and J shed 4 bases, with 14 bases lying between them.

A word on this clonotype: An end of the junction does not agree with germline; a read error may underlie this. The chain carries TRBV5-6 and TRBJ1-1; D possibly corresponds to TRBD1 (5 bases). CDR1 and CDR2 from the germline V gene are SGHDT and YYEEEE. CDR3 size: 11 residues. The CDR3 region is CASSLGGRALF. CDR3 coding DNA: TGTGCCAGCAGCTTGGGGGGCCGGGCTCTCTTT.

This clonotype has just a few counts. J is TRBJ2-6 and V is TRBV6-1; D is ambiguous. Trimming left V 10 bases short and J 2 bases short, with 12 bases between. The CDR3 consists of 14 residues. Germline V CDR1 and CDR2: MNHNS, SASEGT. CDR3 loop: CAIKSDTGANVLTF. Here the CDR3 DNA reads TGTGCCATCAAATCTGATACTGGGGCCAACGTCCTGACTTTC.

The V and J genes are TRBV2 and TRBJ2-4, with 8 bases aligning to TRBD2. This CDR3 has 10 residues. Germline V CDR1 and CDR2: SNHLY, FYNNEI. V shed 5 bases, J shed 14 bases, and the junction held 2 bases outside the gene matches. CDR3 region: CASSPTSEYF. The CDR3 nucleotides are TGTGCCAGCAGTCCGACTAGCGAGTACTTC.

This clonotype has a count of ten or more. CDR3 DNA sequence: TGCAGTGCTCACAGGGATTTGAACACTGAAGCTTTCTTT. Translated: CSAHRDLNTEAFF. The chain combines TRBV20-1 with TRBJ1-1, with D possibly TRBD1 on 6 matching bases. This CDR3 region has 13 residues. Trimming pared 5 bases from V and 0 bases from J, leaving 10 bases between. Per germline, CDR1 DFQATT and CDR2 SNEGSKA (reference sequence).

The genes are TRBV18 and TRBJ2-7; 8 bases match TRBD2. Germline V gives CDR1 KGHSH, CDR2 LQKENI. The CDR3 consists of 14 residues. V shed 3 bases, J shed 2 bases, and the junction held 3 bases outside the gene matches. For the CDR3, the DNA is TGTGCCAGCTCACCTAGCGGGGATACCTACGAGCAGTACTTC. The encoded protein is CASSPSGDTYEQYF.

The CDR3 DNA reads as TGCGCCAGCAGCTTGGGGACAGGGGACAATGAGCAGTTCTTC. It is translated as CASSLGTGDNEQFF. The genes are TRBV5-1 and TRBJ2-1; 9 bases fit TRBD1. This CDR3 region has 14 residues. V trimming: 0 bases; J trimming: 5 bases; junction bases outside the gene matches: 0. Germline V gene lookup returns CDR1 SGHRS and CDR2 YFSETQ.

The genes are TRBV7-3 and TRBJ2-7; TRBD2 might be the D (6 bases). Germline CDR1 is SGHTA and CDR2 is FQGTGA. The CDR3 totals 13 residues. The germline V and J ends were trimmed by 5 bases and 9 bases, with 17 bases remaining between them. The CDR3 is CASSPRRGGAQYF. The CDR3 region has the DNA TGTGCCAGCAGCCCCCGCCGGGGCGGGGCGCAGTACTTC.

This clonotype was picked up many times. The chain carries TRBV20-1 and TRBJ1-1; 7 nucleotides line up with TRBD1. Germline CDR1 is DFQATT and CDR2 is SNEGSKA (reference sequence). Trimming took 5 bases from V and 1 from J; bases not matched to a gene: 4. This CDR3 spans 13 amino acids. The CDR3 nucleotides read TGCAGTGCTGGGTCAGGGGGGAACACTGAAGCTTTCTTT. Its translation: CSAGSGGNTEAFF.

The chain links TRBV7-3 to TRBJ1-2, with D perhaps matching TRBD1 (5 bases). The CDR3 loop spans 12 amino acids. Germline V gene data show CDR1 as SGHTA and CDR2 as FQGTGA. V lost 6 bases and J 4 bases, leaving 9 bases between the germline ends. The chain's CDR3 is CASSPGTYGYTF. CDR3 bases: TGTGCCAGCAGTCCAGGGACCTATGGCTACACCTTC.

This sequence joins TRBV3-1 and TRBJ2-1; TRBD2 aligns across 7 bases. Germline V gives CDR1 LGHDT, CDR2 YNNKEL (reference sequence). The CDR3 is 16 residues long. The V and J ends lost 1 base and 8 bases, in that order; junction bases with no gene match: 11. CDR3 DNA sequence: TGTGCCAGCAGCCAAGGGGCAGCGGGACCTTGGGATGAGCAGTTCTTC. Amino acid sequence: CASSQGAAGPWDEQFF.

Turning to this clonotype: A much larger clone differs from this one at a single base, so this may be a read error. V and J are TRBV27 and TRBJ1-1, with TRBD1 as a possible D gene (5 bases). This CDR3 region has 12 residues. The germline V gene has CDR1 MNHEY and CDR2 SMNVEV (reference sequence). CDR3: CAGSSGGLEAFF. The DNA for the CDR3 is TGTGCCGGCAGTTCGGGGGGACTTGAAGCTTTCTTT.

To note about this clonotype: No conserved phenylalanine or tryptophan ends this CDR3, so it is likely a read error. The rearrangement joins TRBV27 to TRBJ1-1, with D maybe TRBD1 (5 bases). Germline V gives CDR1 MNHEY, CDR2 SMNVEV (reference sequence). This CDR3 has 15 amino acids. The CDR3 loop is CAGRDPRGMGTEAFL. As DNA, the CDR3 is TGTGCCGGCAGGGACCCCCGGGGGATGGGAACTGAAGCTTTCCTT.

This clonotype has a single count. The V and J genes are TRBV27 and TRBJ2-7, with D possibly matching TRBD1 (6 bases). Trimming left V 11 bases short and J 3 bases short, with 17 bases between. Germline-derived CDR1 and CDR2 are MNHEY and SMNVEV (reference sequence). The CDR3 is made up of 13 amino acids. CDR3 in DNA: TGTGCCTGCTCCGGGACATCAATCTACGAGCAGTACTTC. This codes for CACSGTSIYEQYF.

The chain joins TRBV28 to TRBJ2-7, with 8 bases that match TRBD1. Germline V gene sequence: CDR1 MDHEN, CDR2 SYDVKM. The CDR3 contains 14 residues. V lost 2 bases to trimming and J lost 8 bases; unmatched junction nucleotides: 8. The CDR3 region is CASSLKGQVYKQYF. CDR3 coding DNA: TGTGCCAGCAGTTTAAAGGGACAGGTATACAAGCAGTACTTC.

With regard to this clonotype: This sequence may be a read error, since a much larger clone differs from it by one base. The CDR3 DNA is TGTGCCAGCACCCGAAAAGGGGGTGGAAACACTGAAGTTTTCTTT. It specifies CASTRKGGGNTEVFF. The chain employs TRBV7-2 and TRBJ1-1; maybe TRBD1 (6 bases). Germline assignment: CDR1 SGHTA and CDR2 FQGNSA. The CDR3 has 15 residues.

Concerning this clonotype itself: Since the CDR3 does not end with the conserved phenylalanine or tryptophan, this likely comes from a read error. The chain joins TRBV5-1 to TRBJ1-2, with 9 bases aligning to TRBD1. CDR3 length equals 15 residues. The junction had 10 bases not matched to a gene; V was cut back by 2 bases and J by 8 bases. CDR1 and CDR2 from the germline V gene are SGHRS and YFSETQ. DNA of the CDR3: TGCGCCAGCAGCTTCATTGGGGGACAGGGAGGCGGCTACACCCTC. This encodes CASSFIGGQGGGYTL.

The chain couples TRBV20-1 to TRBJ2-5; possibly TRBD1 or TRBD2 for D (5 bases each). The germline gives CDR1 DFQATT, CDR2 SNEGSKA (reference sequence). The CDR3 loop spans 13 amino acids. Trimming took 6 bases from V and 2 from J, leaving 13 bases between them. CDR3 DNA sequence: TGCAGTGCCGGGGACCCTACACAAGAGACCCAGTACTTC. Protein: CSAGDPTQETQYF.

This clonotype was observed a single time. The chain carries TRBV5-5 and TRBJ2-6; D is unclear. The CDR3 length is 14 residues. The V and J ends lost 4 bases and 8 bases respectively, with 13 bases between them. Germline V CDR1 and CDR2: SGHKS, YYEKEE (reference sequence). CDR3 residues: CASSTRVGTNVLTF. CDR3 nucleotide sequence: TGTGCCAGCAGCACAAGAGTGGGGACCAACGTCCTGACTTTC.